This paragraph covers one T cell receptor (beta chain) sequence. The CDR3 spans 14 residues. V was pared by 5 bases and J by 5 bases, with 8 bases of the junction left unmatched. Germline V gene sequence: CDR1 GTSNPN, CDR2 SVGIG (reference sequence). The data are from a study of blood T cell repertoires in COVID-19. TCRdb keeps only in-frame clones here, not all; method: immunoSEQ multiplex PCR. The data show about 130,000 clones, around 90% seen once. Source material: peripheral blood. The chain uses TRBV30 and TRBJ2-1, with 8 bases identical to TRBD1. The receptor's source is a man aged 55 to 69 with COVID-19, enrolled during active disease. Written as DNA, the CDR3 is TGTGCCTGGGCCCTTGACAGGGGAAACAATGAGCAGTTCTTC. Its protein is CAWALDRGNNEQFF.